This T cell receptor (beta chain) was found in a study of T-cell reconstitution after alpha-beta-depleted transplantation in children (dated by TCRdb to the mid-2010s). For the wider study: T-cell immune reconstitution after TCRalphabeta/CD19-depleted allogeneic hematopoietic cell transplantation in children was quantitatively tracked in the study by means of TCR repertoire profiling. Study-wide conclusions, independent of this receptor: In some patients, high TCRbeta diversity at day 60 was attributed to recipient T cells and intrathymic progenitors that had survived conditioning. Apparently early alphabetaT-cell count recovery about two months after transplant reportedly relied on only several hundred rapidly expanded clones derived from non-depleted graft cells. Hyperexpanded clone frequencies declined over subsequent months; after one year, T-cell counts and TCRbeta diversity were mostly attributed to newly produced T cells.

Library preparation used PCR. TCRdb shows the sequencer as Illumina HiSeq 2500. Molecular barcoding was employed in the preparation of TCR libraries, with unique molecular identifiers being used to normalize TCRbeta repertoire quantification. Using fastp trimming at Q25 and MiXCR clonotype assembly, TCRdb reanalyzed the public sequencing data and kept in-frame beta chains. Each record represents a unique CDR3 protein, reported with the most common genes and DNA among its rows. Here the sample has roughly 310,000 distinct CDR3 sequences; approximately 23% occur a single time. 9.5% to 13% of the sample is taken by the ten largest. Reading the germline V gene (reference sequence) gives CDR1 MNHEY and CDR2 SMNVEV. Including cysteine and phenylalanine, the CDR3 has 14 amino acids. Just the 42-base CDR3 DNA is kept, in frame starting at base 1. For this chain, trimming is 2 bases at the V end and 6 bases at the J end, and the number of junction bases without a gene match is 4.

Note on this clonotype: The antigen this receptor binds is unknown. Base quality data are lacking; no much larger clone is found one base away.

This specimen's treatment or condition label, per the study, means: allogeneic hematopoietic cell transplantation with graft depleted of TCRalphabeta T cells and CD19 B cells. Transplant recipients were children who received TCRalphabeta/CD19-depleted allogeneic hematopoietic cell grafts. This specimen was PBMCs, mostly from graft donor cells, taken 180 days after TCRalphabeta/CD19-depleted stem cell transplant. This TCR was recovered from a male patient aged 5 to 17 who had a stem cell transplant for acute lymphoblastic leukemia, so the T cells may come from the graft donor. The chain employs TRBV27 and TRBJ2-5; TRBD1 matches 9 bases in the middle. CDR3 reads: CASSLNRGQKTQYF. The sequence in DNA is TGTGCCAGCAGTTTAAACAGGGGGCAGAAGACCCAGTACTTC.